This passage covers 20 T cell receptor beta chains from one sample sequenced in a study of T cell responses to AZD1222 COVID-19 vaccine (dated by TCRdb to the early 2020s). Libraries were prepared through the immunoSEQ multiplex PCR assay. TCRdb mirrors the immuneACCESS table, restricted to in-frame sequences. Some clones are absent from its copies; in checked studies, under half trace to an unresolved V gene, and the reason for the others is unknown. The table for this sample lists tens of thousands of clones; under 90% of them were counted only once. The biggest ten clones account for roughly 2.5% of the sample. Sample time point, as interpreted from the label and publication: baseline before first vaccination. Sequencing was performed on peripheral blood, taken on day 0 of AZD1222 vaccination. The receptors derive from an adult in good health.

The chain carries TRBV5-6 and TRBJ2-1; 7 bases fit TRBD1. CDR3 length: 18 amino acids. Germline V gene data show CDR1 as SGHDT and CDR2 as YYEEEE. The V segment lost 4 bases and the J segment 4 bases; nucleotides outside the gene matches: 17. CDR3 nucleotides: TGTGCCAGCAGCCCCCTTGGGGACAGCCTGTACTATTACAATGAGCAGTTCTTC. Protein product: CASSPLGDSLYYYNEQFF.

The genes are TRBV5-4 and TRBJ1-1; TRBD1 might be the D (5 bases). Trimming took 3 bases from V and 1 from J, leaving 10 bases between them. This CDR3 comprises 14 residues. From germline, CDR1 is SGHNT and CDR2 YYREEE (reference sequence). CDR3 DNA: TGTGCCAGCAGCTCCACGGGGGGGAACACTGAAGCTTTCTTT. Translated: CASSSTGGNTEAFF.

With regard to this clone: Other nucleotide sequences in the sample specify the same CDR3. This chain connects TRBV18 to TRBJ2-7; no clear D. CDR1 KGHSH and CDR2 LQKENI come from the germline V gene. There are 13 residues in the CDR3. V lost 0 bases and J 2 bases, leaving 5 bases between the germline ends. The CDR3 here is CASSPPSAYEQYF. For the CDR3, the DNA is TGTGCCAGCTCACCACCGTCCGCCTACGAGCAGTACTTC.

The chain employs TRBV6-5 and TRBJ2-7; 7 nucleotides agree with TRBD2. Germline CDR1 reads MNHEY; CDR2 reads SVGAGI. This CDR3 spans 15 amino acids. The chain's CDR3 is CATSPLSGATYEQYF. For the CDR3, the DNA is TGTGCTACCTCCCCCCTGAGCGGGGCGACCTACGAGCAGTACTTC.

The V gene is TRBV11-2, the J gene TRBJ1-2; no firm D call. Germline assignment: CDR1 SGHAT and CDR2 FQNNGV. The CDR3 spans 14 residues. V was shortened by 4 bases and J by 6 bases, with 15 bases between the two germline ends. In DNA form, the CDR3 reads TGTGCCAGCAGCTCCAGTGGAGGGTATCATGGCTACACCTTC. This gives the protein CASSSSGGYHGYTF.

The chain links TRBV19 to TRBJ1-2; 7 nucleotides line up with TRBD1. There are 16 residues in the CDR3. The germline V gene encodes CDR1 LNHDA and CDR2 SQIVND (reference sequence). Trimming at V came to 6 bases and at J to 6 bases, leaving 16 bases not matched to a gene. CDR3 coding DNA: TGTGCCAGTAGCTTTGGGACAGCGAGCTTCTGGGATGGCTACACCTTC. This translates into CASSFGTASFWDGYTF. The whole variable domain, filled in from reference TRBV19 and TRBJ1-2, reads DGGITQSPKYLFRKEGQNVTLSCEQNLNHDAMYWYRQDPGQGLRLIYYSQIVNDFQKGDIAEGYSVSREKKESFPLTVTSAQKNPTAFYLCASSFGTASFWDGYTFGSGTRLTVV.

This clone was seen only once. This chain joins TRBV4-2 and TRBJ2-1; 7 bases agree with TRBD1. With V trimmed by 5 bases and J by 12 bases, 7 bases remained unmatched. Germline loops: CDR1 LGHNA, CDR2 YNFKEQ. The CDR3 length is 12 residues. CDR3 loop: CASSGDRLGQFF. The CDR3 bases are TGTGCCAGCAGCGGGGACAGACTTGGGCAGTTCTTC.

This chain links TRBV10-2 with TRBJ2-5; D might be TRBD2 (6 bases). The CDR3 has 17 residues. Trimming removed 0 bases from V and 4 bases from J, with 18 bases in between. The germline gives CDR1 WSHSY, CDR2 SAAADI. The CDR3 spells CASSESLAARAGETQYF. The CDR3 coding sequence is TGCGCCAGCAGTGAGTCGTTAGCGGCCAGGGCGGGAGAGACCCAGTACTTC.

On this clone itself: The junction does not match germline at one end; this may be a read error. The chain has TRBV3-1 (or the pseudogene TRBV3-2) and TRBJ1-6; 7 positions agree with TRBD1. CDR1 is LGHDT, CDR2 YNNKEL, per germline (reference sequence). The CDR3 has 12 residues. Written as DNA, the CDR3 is TGTGCCAGCAGCCAAGAGGGACAGACTATACTTTTT. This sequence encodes CASSQEGQTILF.

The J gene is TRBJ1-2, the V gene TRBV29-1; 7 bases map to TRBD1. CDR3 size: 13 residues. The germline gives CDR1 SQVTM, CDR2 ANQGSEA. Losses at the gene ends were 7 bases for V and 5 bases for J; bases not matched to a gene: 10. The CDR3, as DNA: TGCAGCGCTGGACAGGACGTTAGGTATGGCTACACCTTC. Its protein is CSAGQDVRYGYTF. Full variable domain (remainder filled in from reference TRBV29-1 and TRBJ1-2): SAVISQKPSRDICQRGTSLTIQCQVDSQVTMMFWYRQQPGQSLTLIATANQGSEATYESGFVIDKFPISRPNLTFSTLTVSNMSPEDSSIYLCSAGQDVRYGYTFGSGTRLTVV.

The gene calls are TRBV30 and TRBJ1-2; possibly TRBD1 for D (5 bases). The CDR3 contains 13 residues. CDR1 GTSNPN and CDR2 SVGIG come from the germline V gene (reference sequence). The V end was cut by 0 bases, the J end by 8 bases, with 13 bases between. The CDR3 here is CAWSVRDLTGYTF. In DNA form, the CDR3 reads TGTGCCTGGAGTGTCCGGGACTTAACAGGCTACACCTTC.

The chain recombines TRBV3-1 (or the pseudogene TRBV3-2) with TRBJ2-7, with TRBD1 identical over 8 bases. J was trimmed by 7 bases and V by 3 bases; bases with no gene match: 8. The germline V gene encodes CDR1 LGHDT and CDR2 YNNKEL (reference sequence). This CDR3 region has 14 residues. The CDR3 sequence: CASSHYRDRSEQYF. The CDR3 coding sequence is TGTGCCAGCAGCCACTACCGGGACAGGTCTGAGCAGTACTTC.

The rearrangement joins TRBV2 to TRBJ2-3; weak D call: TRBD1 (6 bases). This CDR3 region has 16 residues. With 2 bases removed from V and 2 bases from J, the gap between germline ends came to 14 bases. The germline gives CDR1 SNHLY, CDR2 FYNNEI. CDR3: CASSEQWGPNTDTQYF. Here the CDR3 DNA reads TGTGCCAGCAGTGAACAATGGGGGCCTAACACAGATACGCAGTATTTT.

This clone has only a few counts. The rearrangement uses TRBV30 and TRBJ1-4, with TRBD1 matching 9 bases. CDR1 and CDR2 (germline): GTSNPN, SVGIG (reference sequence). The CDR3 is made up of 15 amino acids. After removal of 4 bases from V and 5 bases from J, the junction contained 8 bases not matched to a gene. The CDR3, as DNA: TGTGCCTGGAATGGCCCGGGACAGGGAAATGAAAAACTGTTTTTT. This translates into CAWNGPGQGNEKLFF.

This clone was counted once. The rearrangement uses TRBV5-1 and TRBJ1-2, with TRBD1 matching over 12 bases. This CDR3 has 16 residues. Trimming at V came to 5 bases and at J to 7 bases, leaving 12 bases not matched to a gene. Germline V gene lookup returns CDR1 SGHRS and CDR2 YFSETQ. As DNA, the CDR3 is TGCGCCAGCAGAGAGCTCCCCGGGACAGGGGGCCGTGGCTACACCTTC. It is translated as CASRELPGTGGRGYTF.

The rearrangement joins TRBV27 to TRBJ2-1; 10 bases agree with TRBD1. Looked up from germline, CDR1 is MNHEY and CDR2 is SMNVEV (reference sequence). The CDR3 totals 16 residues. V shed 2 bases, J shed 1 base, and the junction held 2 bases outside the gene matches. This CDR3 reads CASSLRQGASYNEQFF. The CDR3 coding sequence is TGTGCCAGCAGTTTAAGACAGGGGGCATCCTACAATGAGCAGTTCTTC.

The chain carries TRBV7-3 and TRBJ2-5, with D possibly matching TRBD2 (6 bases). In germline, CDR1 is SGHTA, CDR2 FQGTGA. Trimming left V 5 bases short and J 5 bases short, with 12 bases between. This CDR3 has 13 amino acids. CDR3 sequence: CASSPKGGETQYF. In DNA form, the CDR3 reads TGTGCCAGCAGCCCGAAGGGAGGCGAGACCCAGTACTTC.

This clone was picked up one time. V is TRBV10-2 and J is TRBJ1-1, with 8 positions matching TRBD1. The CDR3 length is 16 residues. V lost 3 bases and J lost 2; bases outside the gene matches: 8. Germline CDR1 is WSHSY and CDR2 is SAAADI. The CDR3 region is CASSDLVGQGNTEAFF. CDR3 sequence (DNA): TGCGCCAGCAGTGATCTTGTCGGACAGGGTAACACTGAAGCTTTCTTT.

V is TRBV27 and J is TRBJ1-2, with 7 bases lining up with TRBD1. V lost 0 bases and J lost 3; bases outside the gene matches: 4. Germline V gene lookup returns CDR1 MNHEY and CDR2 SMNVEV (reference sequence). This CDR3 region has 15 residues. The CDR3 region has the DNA TGTGCCAGCAGTTTATCTCAGGGGGGGGACTATGGCTACACCTTC. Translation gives CASSLSQGGDYGYTF.

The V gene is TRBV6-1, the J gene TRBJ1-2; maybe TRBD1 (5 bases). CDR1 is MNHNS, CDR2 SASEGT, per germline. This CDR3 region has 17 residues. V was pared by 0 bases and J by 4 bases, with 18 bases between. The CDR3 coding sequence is TGTGCCAGCAGTGAAGCTAACGGACCGAGAACAGGCTATGGCTACACCTTC. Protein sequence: CASSEANGPRTGYGYTF.